This TCR beta chain was retrieved from a study of CD8 T cells in ankylosing spondylitis. Study outcomes and limitations: Reports say disease-linked clones showed up significantly more in matched ankylosing spondylitis synovial fluid.

Libraries for TCR beta were made by quantitative 5'-RACE with molecular barcodes. Each CDR3 protein gets one entry after TCRdb re-called the 5' RACE reads with MiXCR. The sample shows some 150,000 distinct CDR3 sequences, about an eighth of them seen only once. The CDR3 loop spans 12 amino acids. V lost 3 bases to trimming and J lost 8 bases, with 10 bases between them. At least ten counts were recorded for this clonotype. The antigen is undetermined. Sequencing was carried out using blood, either unsorted or a sorted T cell fraction (not recorded which). The sequence was obtained from a female donor with ankylosing spondylitis or in good health (not recorded which). The V call is TRBV12-3 or TRBV12-4, the J call TRBJ1-2; no clear D gene. CDR3 amino acids: CASSFDPNGYTF. In DNA form, the CDR3 reads TGTGCCAGCAGTTTCGACCCTAACGGCTACACCTTC.